Listed below are T cell receptor beta chains from one sample, sequenced in a study of radiotherapy plus CTLA-4 blockade in lung cancer. Measured with immunoSEQ multiplex PCR; TCRdb has only the in-frame clones, and not every one. The repertoire holds tens of thousands of clones, with over 80% as singletons. The sample in question was peripheral blood, obtained from a patient treated with radiotherapy plus ipilimumab. The receptors originated from a human donor with non-small cell lung cancer that progressed on radiotherapy plus ipilimumab. Both conserved end residues are part of each CDR3. Each record gives: V gene, clone size, J gene, D gene, CDR3 protein, CDR3 DNA. D genes are given only for firm matches. Expanded clones are given a class, and other clones once, few, many or no size at all.

v_call: TRBV30; clone_size: NA; j_call: TRBJ2-1; d_call: NA; cdr3_aa: CAWSVRTSSYNEQFF; cdr3_nt: TGTGCCTGGAGTGTAAGGACAAGCTCCTACAATGAGCAGTTCTTC
v_call: TRBV9; clone_size: NA; j_call: TRBJ2-5; d_call: NA; cdr3_aa: CASSARAGETQYF; cdr3_nt: TGTGCCAGCAGCGCGCGGGCGGGAGAGACCCAGTACTTC
v_call: TRBV19; clone_size: once; j_call: TRBJ2-2; d_call: TRBD1; cdr3_aa: CASSQQGAGELFF; cdr3_nt: TGTGCCAGTAGCCAACAGGGGGCCGGGGAGCTGTTTTTT
v_call: TRBV20-1; clone_size: NA; j_call: TRBJ2-5; d_call: TRBD1; cdr3_aa: CSWGTGEQYF; cdr3_nt: TGCAGTTGGGGAACAGGGGAGCAGTACTTC
v_call: TRBV29-1; clone_size: NA; j_call: TRBJ1-1; d_call: NA; cdr3_aa: CSSGGVGEAFF; cdr3_nt: TGCAGCAGTGGAGGGGTTGGTGAAGCTTTCTTT
v_call: TRBV19; clone_size: few; j_call: TRBJ1-2; d_call: NA; cdr3_aa: CASSPLGWGTYGYTF; cdr3_nt: TGTGCCAGTAGTCCGCTAGGTTGGGGAACCTATGGCTACACCTTC
v_call: TRBV6-1; clone_size: NA; j_call: TRBJ1-1; d_call: TRBD1; cdr3_aa: CASSEYRGTEAFF; cdr3_nt: TGTGCCAGCAGTGAATACAGGGGCACTGAAGCTTTCTTT
v_call: TRBV7-6; clone_size: NA; j_call: TRBJ2-7; d_call: NA; cdr3_aa: CASSLGTPGYEQYF; cdr3_nt: TGTGCCAGCAGCCTCGGGACCCCTGGGTACGAGCAGTACTTC
v_call: TRBV29-1; clone_size: NA; j_call: TRBJ2-1; d_call: NA; cdr3_aa: CSVDRSSYNEQFF; cdr3_nt: TGCAGCGTTGACAGGAGTTCCTACAATGAGCAGTTCTTC
v_call: TRBV19; clone_size: NA; j_call: TRBJ2-2; d_call: NA; cdr3_aa: CASSMLERRIGELFF; cdr3_nt: TGTGCCAGTAGTATGTTGGAGCGGAGGATCGGGGAGCTGTTTTTT
v_call: TRBV28; clone_size: NA; j_call: TRBJ2-3; d_call: NA; cdr3_aa: CASSSHEADTQYF; cdr3_nt: TGTGCCAGCAGTTCGCACGAAGCAGATACGCAGTATTTT
v_call: TRBV7-2; clone_size: NA; j_call: TRBJ2-3; d_call: NA; cdr3_aa: CASSFGITDTQYF; cdr3_nt: TGTGCCAGCAGCTTTGGGATCACAGATACGCAGTATTTT
v_call: TRBV7-2; clone_size: NA; j_call: TRBJ2-5; d_call: NA; cdr3_aa: CASSLGGAPAVQETQYF; cdr3_nt: TGTGCCAGCAGCTTAGGGGGGGCGCCGGCGGTTCAAGAGACCCAGTACTTC
v_call: TRBV5-1; clone_size: NA; j_call: TRBJ2-3; d_call: TRBD1; cdr3_aa: CASSTTGIFTDTQYF; cdr3_nt: TGCGCCAGCAGCACGACAGGGATCTTCACAGATACGCAGTATTTT
v_call: TRBV14; clone_size: few; j_call: TRBJ1-2; d_call: NA; cdr3_aa: CASSQEYGGGYTF; cdr3_nt: TGTGCCAGCAGCCAAGAGTACGGTGGCGGCTACACCTTC
v_call: TRBV4-3; clone_size: NA; j_call: TRBJ2-3; d_call: NA; cdr3_aa: CASSQDPLSSRAQYF; cdr3_nt: TGCGCCAGCAGCCAAGATCCCCTTTCCTCCAGGGCGCAGTATTTT
v_call: TRBV28; clone_size: NA; j_call: TRBJ1-6; d_call: NA; cdr3_aa: CASSLVGRSGNSPLHF; cdr3_nt: TGTGCCAGCAGTTTAGTAGGGAGGTCGGGTAATTCACCCCTCCACTTT
v_call: TRBV6-5; clone_size: NA; j_call: TRBJ2-7; d_call: TRBD1; cdr3_aa: CASSRDRAPYEQYF; cdr3_nt: TGTGCCAGCAGTCGGGACAGAGCGCCCTACGAGCAGTACTTC
v_call: TRBV6-6; clone_size: NA; j_call: TRBJ1-3; d_call: NA; cdr3_aa: CATSKGLSSGNTIYF; cdr3_nt: TGTGCCACTTCCAAGGGACTTAGCTCTGGAAACACCATATATTTT
v_call: TRBV4-1; clone_size: NA; j_call: TRBJ2-7; d_call: TRBD1; cdr3_aa: CASSQAVSGTGVPEQYF; cdr3_nt: TGCGCCAGCAGCCAAGCCGTTTCCGGGACAGGGGTACCCGAGCAGTACTTC
v_call: TRBV30; clone_size: NA; j_call: TRBJ2-7; d_call: NA; cdr3_aa: CAWSVEQSARQYF; cdr3_nt: TGTGCCTGGAGTGTGGAACAGTCGGCTCGGCAGTACTTC
v_call: TRBV6-5; clone_size: NA; j_call: TRBJ1-3; d_call: TRBD1; cdr3_aa: CASSYSGQRGNTIYF; cdr3_nt: TGTGCCAGCAGTTACTCGGGACAGAGGGGAAACACCATATATTTT
v_call: TRBV19; clone_size: NA; j_call: TRBJ1-2; d_call: NA; cdr3_aa: CASSILDRSYGYTF; cdr3_nt: TGTGCCAGTAGTATACTCGACAGGAGCTATGGCTACACCTTC
v_call: TRBV27; clone_size: NA; j_call: TRBJ1-2; d_call: NA; cdr3_aa: CASRSGDLGYTF; cdr3_nt: TGTGCCAGCAGATCAGGGGATCTGGGCTACACCTTC
v_call: TRBV18; clone_size: NA; j_call: TRBJ2-7; d_call: TRBD1; cdr3_aa: CASSPRTGGYSGEQYF; cdr3_nt: TGTGCCAGCTCACCAAGGACAGGGGGCTACTCAGGGGAGCAGTACTTC
v_call: TRBV7-6; clone_size: NA; j_call: TRBJ2-7; d_call: TRBD2; cdr3_aa: CASSSLTSGGYEQYF; cdr3_nt: TGTGCCAGCAGCTCTTTGACTAGCGGGGGCTACGAGCAGTACTTC
v_call: TRBV7-2; clone_size: NA; j_call: TRBJ1-4; d_call: NA; cdr3_aa: CASSSPPPGKLFF; cdr3_nt: TGTGCCAGCAGCTCCCCTCCTCCGGGAAAACTGTTTTTT
v_call: TRBV14; clone_size: NA; j_call: TRBJ2-1; d_call: NA; cdr3_aa: CASSQPRGRAGFLSISPYNEQFF; cdr3_nt: TGTGCCAGCAGCCAGCCCCGTGGGCGGGCGGGCTTCCTATCAATATCTCCCTACAATGAGCAGTTCTTC
v_call: TRBV5-6; clone_size: few; j_call: TRBJ1-6; d_call: NA; cdr3_aa: CASANNSPLHF; cdr3_nt: TGTGCCAGCGCAAATAATTCACCCCTCCACTTT
v_call: TRBV7-9; clone_size: NA; j_call: TRBJ1-2; d_call: NA; cdr3_aa: CASSLSPGGYGYTF; cdr3_nt: TGTGCCAGCAGCTTGTCCCCCGGTGGCTATGGCTACACCTTC
v_call: TRBV7-3; clone_size: NA; j_call: TRBJ2-1; d_call: TRBD2; cdr3_aa: CASSLTSGRGYNEQFF; cdr3_nt: TGTGCCAGCAGCTTAACTAGCGGGAGGGGCTACAATGAGCAGTTCTTC
v_call: TRBV5-1; clone_size: NA; j_call: TRBJ2-1; d_call: TRBD2; cdr3_aa: CASSLASGGAREQFF; cdr3_nt: TGCGCCAGCAGCTTGGCGAGCGGGGGGGCGAGGGAGCAGTTCTTC
v_call: TRBV6-6; clone_size: NA; j_call: TRBJ1-5; d_call: NA; cdr3_aa: CASLRGPNSNQPQHF; cdr3_nt: TGTGCCAGCCTTCGGGGGCCGAATAGCAATCAGCCCCAGCATTTT
v_call: TRBV19; clone_size: NA; j_call: TRBJ1-1; d_call: NA; cdr3_aa: CASSIVSGVNTEAFF; cdr3_nt: TGTGCCAGTAGTATAGTATCGGGAGTGAACACTGAAGCTTTCTTT
v_call: TRBV9; clone_size: NA; j_call: TRBJ1-1; d_call: NA; cdr3_aa: CASTPGAQSGIGAFF; cdr3_nt: TGTGCCAGCACCCCAGGGGCGCAGTCTGGAATAGGAGCTTTCTTT
v_call: TRBV27; clone_size: NA; j_call: TRBJ1-1; d_call: NA; cdr3_aa: CASSHTGRDTEAFF; cdr3_nt: TGTGCCAGCAGCCATACAGGGAGGGACACTGAAGCTTTCTTT